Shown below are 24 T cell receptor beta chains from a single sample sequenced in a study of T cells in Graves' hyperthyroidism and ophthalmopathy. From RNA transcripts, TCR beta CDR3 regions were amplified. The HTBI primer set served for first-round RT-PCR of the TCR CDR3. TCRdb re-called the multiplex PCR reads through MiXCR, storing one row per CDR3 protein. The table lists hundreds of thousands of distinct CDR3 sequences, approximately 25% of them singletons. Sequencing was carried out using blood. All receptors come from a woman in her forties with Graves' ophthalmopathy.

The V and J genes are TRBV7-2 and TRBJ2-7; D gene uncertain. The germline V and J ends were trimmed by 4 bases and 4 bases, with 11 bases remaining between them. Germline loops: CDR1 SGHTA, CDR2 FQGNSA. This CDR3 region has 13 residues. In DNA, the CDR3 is TGTGCCAGCAGCTACCCCCCGAGATACGAGCAGTACTTC. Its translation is CASSYPPRYEQYF.

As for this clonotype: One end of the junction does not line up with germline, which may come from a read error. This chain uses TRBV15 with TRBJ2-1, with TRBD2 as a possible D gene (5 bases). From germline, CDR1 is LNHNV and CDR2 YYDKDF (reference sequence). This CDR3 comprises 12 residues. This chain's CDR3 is CATIRAEGEQFF. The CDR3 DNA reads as TGTGCCACCATCAGAGCCGAGGGAGAGCAGTTCTTC.

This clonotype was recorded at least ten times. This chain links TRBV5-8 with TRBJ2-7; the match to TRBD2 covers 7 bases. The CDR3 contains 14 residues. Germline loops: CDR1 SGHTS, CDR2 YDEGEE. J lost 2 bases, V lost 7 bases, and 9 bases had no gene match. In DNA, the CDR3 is TGTGCCAGCCCACCGACTAGCCGCCCCTACGAGCAGTACTTC. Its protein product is CASPPTSRPYEQYF.

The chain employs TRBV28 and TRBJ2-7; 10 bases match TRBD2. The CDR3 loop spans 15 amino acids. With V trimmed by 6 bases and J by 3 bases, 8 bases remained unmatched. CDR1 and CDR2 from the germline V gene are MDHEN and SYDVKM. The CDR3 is CASRDSASGSYEQYF. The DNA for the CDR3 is TGTGCCAGCAGGGACAGCGCTAGCGGGAGCTACGAGCAGTACTTC.

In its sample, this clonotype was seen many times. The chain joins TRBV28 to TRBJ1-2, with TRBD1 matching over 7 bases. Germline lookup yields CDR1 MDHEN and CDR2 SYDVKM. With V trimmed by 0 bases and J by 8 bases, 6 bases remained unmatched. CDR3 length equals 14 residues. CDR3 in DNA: TGTGCCAGCAGTTTATGGGCAGGGGGTGGAGGCTACACCTTC. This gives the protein CASSLWAGGGGYTF.

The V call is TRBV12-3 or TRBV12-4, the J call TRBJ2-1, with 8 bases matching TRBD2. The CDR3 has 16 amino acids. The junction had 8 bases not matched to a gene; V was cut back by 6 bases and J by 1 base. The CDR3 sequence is CASRPTGLVSYNEQFF. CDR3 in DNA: TGTGCCAGCAGACCAACGGGACTAGTTTCCTACAATGAGCAGTTCTTC.

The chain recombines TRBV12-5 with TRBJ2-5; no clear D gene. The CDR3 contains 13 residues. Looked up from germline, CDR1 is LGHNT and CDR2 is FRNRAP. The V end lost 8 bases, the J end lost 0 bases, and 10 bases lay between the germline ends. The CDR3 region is CASTSGHQETQYF. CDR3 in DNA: TGTGCTAGTACGTCAGGTCACCAAGAGACCCAGTACTTC.

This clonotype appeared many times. The CDR3 region has the DNA TGTGCCAGCAGCTTAGTGTGGGGGCTGATTAACACCGGGGAGCTGTTTTTT. Its translation is CASSLVWGLINTGELFF. J is TRBJ2-2 and V is TRBV7-8; the D gene is possibly TRBD1 (6 bases). V was cut by 1 base and J by 2 bases, with 14 bases left in between. This CDR3 region has 17 residues. Germline V lookup: CDR1 SGHVS, CDR2 FQNEAQ. The full variable domain, with the rest looked up from reference TRBV7-8 and TRBJ2-2, is GAGVSQSPRYKVAKRGQDVALRCDPISGHVSLFWYQQALGQGPEFLTYFQNEAQLDKSGLPSDRFFAERPEGSVSTLKIQRTQQEDSAVYLCASSLVWGLINTGELFFGEGSRLTVL.

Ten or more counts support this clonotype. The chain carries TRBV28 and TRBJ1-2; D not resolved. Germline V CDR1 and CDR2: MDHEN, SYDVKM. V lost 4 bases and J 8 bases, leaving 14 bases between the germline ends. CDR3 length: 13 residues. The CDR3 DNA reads TGTGCCAGCAGTTATGGATCTTGGAGGGGCTACACCTTC. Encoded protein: CASSYGSWRGYTF.

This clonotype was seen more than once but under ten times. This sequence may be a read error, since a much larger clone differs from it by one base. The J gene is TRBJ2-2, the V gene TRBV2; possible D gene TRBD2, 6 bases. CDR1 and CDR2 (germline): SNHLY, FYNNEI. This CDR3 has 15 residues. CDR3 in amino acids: CVSSEVGIGGGELFF. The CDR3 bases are TGTGTCAGCAGTGAAGTAGGGATCGGGGGCGGGGAGCTGTTTTTT.

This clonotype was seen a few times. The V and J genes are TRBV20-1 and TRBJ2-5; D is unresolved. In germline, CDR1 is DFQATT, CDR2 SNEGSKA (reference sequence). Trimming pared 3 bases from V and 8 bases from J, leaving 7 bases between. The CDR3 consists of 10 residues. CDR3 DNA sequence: TGCAGTGCTAGGATACAAACCCAGTACTTC. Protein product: CSARIQTQYF.

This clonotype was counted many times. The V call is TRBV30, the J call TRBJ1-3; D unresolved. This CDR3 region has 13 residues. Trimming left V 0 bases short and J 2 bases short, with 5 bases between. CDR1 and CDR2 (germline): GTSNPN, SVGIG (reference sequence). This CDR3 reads CAWSVQTGNTIYF. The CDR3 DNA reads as TGTGCCTGGAGTGTACAGACTGGAAACACCATATATTTT.

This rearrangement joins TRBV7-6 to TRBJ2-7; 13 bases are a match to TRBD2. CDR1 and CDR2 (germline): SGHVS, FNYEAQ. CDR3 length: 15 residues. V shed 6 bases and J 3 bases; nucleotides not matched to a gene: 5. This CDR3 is CASRRLAGGGYEQYF. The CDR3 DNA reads TGTGCCAGCAGGAGACTAGCGGGAGGCGGCTACGAGCAGTACTTC.

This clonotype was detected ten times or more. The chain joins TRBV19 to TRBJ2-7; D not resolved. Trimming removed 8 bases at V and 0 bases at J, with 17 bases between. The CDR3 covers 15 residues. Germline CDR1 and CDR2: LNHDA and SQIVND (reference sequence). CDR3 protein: CASAQKGGSSYEQYF. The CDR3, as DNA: TGTGCCAGTGCCCAGAAAGGCGGCAGCTCCTACGAGCAGTACTTC.

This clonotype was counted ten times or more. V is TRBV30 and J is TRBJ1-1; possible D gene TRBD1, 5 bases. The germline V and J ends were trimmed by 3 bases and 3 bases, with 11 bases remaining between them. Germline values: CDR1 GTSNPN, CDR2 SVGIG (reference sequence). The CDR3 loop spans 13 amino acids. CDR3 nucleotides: TGTGCCTGGAGGGGCCCAGGGCACACTGAAGCTTTCTTT. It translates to CAWRGPGHTEAFF.

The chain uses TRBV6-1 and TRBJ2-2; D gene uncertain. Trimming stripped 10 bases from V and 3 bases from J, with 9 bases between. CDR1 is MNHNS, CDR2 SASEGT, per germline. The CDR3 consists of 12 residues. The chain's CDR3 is CAISPHTGELFF. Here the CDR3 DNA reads TGTGCCATTTCCCCCCACACCGGGGAGCTGTTTTTT.

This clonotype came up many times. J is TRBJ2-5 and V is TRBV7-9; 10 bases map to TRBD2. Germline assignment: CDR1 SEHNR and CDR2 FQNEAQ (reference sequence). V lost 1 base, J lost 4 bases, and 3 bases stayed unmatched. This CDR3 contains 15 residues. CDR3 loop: CASSLEPSGRETQYF. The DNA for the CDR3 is TGTGCCAGCAGCTTAGAGCCTAGCGGGAGAGAGACCCAGTACTTC.

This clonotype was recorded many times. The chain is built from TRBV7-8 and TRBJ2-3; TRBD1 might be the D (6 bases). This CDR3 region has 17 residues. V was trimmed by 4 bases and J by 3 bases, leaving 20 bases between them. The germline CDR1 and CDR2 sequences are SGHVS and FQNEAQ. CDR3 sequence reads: CASSYRAMGVRTDTQYF. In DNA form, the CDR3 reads TGTGCCAGCAGCTACAGGGCCATGGGGGTGCGAACAGATACGCAGTATTTT.

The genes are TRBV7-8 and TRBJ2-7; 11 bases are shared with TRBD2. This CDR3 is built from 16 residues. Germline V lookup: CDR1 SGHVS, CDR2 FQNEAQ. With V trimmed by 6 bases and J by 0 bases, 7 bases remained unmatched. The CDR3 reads CASSYLAGGTSYEQYF. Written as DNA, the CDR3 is TGTGCCAGCAGTTACCTAGCGGGGGGCACCTCCTACGAGCAGTACTTC.

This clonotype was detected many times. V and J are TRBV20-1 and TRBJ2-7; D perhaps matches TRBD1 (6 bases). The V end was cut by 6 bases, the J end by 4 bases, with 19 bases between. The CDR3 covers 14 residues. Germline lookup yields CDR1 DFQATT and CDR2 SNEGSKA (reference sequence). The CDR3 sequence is CSAYEAGRGYEQYF. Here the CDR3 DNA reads TGCAGTGCCTACGAAGCAGGCAGGGGTTACGAGCAGTACTTC.

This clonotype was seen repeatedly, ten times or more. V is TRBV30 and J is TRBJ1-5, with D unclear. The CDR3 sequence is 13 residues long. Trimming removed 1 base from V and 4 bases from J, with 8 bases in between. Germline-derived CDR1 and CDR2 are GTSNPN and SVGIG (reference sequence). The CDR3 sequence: CAWSDQPNQPQHF. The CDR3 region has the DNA TGTGCCTGGAGTGATCAACCAAATCAGCCCCAGCATTTT.

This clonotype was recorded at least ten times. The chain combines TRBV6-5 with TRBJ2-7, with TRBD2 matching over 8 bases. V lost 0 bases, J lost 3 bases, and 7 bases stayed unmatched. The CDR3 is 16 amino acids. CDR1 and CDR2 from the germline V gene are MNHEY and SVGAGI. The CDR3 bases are TGTGCCAGCAGTTACTCTGCGGCGGCGGGAGGCTACGAGCAGTACTTC. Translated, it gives CASSYSAAAGGYEQYF.

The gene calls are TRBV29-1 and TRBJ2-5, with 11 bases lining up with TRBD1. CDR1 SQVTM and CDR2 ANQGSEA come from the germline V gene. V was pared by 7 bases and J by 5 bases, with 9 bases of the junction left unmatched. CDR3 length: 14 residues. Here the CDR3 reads CSGRTGGAGETQYF. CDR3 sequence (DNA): TGCAGCGGTAGGACAGGGGGCGCAGGGGAGACCCAGTACTTC.

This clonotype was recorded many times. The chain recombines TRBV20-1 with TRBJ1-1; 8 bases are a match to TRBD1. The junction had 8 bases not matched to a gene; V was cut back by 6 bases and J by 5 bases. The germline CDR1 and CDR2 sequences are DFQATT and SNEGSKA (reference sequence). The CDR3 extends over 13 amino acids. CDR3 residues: CSAPWTGKTEAFF. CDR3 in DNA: TGCAGTGCCCCATGGACAGGGAAAACTGAAGCTTTCTTT.